This TCR beta chain was sequenced in a study of technical replicates of blood from several donors. The CDR3 length is 14 residues. CDR1 is MNHNY and CDR2 is SVGAGI in the germline V gene (reference sequence). Sequencing used immunoSEQ multiplex PCR; TCRdb keeps in-frame clones, though not all of them. The table has about 81,000 clones, approximately 96% seen once. Concerning this clone itself: One end of the junction is discordant with germline, which a read error may explain.

The source material was T cells isolated from PBMCs. V gene TRBV6-6 combines with J gene TRBJ2-2, with a possible D match to TRBD2 (6 bases). The sequence was collected from a human donor in good health. CDR3 protein: CASLSGGNAGELFF. The CDR3 DNA reads as TGTGCCAGCCTTAGTGGCGGGAACGCCGGGGAGCTGTTTTTT.